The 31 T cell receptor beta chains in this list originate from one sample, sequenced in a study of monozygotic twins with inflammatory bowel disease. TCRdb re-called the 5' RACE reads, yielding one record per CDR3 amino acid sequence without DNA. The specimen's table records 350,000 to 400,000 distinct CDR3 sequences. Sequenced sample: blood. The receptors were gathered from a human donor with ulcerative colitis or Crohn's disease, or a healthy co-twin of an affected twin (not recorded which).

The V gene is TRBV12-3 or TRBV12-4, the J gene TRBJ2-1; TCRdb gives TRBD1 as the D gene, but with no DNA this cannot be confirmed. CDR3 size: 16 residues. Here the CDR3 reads CASSFGAGFFYNEQFF.

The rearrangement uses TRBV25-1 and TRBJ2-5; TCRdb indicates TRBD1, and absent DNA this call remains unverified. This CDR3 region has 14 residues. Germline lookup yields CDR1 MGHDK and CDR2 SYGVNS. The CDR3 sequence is CASRPPGAHETQYF.

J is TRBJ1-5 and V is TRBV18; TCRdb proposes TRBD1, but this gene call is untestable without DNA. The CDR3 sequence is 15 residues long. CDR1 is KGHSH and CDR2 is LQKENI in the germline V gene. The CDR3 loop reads CASSIGGGSNQPQHF.

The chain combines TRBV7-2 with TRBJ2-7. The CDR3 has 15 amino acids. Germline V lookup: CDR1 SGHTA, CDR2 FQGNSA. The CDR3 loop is CASSLGSVASYEQYF.

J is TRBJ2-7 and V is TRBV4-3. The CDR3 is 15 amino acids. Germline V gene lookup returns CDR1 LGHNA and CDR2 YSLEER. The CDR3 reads CASSQEYSYSYEQYF.

Here the CDR3 reads CASSLGAGRTSNQPQHF. V and J are TRBV7-9 and TRBJ1-5. There are 17 residues in the CDR3. Germline CDR1 is SEHNR and CDR2 is FQNEAQ (reference sequence).

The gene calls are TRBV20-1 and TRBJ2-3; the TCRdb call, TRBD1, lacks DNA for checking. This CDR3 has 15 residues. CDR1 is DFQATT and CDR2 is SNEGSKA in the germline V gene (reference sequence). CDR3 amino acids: CSARNSGTRQDTQYF.

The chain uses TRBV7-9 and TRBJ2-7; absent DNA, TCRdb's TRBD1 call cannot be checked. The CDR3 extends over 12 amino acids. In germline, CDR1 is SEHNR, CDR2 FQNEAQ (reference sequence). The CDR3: CAIGTANYEQYF.

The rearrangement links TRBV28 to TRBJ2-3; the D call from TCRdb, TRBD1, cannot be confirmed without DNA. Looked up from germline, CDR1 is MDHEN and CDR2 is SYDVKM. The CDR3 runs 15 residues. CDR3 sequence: CASSPTDRSTDTQYF.

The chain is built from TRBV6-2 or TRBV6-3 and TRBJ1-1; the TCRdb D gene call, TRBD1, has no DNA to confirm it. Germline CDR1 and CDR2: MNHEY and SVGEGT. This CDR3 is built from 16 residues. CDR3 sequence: CASSYPHRVADTEAFF.

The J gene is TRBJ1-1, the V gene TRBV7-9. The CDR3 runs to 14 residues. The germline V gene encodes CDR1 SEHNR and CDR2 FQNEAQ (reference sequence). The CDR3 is CASLRTPVNTEAFF.

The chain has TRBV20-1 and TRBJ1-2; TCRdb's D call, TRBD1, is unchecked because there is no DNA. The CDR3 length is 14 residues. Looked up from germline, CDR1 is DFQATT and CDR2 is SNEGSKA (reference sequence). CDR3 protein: CSARDTDRVRGYTF.

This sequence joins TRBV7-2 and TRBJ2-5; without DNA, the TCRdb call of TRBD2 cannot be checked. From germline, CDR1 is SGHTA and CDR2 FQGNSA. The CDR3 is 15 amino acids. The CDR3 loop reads CASSFLTGGQETQYF.

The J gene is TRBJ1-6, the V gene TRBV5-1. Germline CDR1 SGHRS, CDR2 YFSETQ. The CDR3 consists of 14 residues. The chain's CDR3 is CASSQGRNNSPLHF. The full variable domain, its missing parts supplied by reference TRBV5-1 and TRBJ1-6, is KAGVTQTPRYLIKTRGQQVTLSCSPISGHRSVSWYQQTPGQGLQFLFEYFSETQRNKGNFPGRFSGRQFSNSRSEMNVSTLELGDSALYLCASSQGRNNSPLHFGNGTRLTVT.

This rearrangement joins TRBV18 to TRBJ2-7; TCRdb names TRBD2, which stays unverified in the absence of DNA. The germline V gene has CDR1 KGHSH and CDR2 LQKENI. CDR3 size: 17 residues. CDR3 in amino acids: CASSPLAGGRSIHEQYF.

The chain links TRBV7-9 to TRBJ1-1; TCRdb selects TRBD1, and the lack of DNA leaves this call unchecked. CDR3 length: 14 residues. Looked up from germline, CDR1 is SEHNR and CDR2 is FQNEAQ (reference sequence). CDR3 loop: CASSSSGVDTEAFF.

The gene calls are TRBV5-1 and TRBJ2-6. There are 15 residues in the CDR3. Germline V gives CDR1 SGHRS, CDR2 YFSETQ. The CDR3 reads CASSPTWTGANVLTF.

The CDR3 sequence: CASSLGRNTYEQYF. The chain has TRBV7-2 and TRBJ2-7. CDR1 and CDR2 from the germline V gene are SGHTA and FQGNSA. The CDR3 is made up of 14 amino acids.

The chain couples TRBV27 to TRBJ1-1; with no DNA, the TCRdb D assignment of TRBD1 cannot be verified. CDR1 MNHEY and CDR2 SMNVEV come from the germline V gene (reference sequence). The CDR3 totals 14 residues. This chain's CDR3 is CASSFGGGPKSAFF.

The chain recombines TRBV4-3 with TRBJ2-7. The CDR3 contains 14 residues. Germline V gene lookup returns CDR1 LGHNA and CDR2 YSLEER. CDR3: CASSARQGLYEQYF.

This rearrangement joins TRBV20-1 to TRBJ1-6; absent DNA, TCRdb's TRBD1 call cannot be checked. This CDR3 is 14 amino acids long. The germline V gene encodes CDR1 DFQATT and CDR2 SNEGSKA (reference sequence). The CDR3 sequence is CSTRDREYNSPLHF.

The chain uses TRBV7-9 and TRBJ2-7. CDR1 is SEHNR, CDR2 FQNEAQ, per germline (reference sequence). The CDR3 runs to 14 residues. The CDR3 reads CASNAGQGPYEQYF.

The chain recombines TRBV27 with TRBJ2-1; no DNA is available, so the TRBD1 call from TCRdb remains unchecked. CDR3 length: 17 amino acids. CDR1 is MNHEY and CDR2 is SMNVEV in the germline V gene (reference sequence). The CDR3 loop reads CASSLLTGAGPANEQFF.

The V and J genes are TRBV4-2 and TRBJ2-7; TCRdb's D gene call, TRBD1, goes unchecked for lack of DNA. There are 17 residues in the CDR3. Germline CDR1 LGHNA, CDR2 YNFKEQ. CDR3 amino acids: CASSQAAGTTSSYEQYF.

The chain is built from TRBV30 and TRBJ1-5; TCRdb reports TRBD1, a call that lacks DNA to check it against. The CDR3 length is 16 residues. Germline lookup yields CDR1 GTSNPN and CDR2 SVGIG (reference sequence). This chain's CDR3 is CAWNDRGLYSNQPQHF.

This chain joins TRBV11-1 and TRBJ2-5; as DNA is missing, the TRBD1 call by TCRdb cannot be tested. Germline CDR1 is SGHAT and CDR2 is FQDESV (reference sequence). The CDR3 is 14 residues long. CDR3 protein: CASSLSTGPETQYF.

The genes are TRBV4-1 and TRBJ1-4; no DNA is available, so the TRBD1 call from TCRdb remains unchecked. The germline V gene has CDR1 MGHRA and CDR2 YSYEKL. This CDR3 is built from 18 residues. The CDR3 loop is CASSHPGAGGEVREKLFF.

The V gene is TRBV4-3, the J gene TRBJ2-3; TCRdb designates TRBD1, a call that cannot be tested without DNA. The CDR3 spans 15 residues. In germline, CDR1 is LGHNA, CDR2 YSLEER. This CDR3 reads CASSQAAPSTDTQYF.

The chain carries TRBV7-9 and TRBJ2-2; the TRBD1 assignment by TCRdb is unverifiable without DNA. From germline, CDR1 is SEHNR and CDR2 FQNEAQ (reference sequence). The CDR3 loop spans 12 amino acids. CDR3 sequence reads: CASSGLTGELFF.

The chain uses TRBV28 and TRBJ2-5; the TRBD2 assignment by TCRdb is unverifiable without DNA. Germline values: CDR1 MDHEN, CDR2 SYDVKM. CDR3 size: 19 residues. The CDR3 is CASRPRPGTSGGRGETQYF.

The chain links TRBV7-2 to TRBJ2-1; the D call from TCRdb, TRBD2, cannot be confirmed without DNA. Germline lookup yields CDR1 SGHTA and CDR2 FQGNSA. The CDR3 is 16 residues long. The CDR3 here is CASSLATSGGQQRQFF.